Included here is one TCR beta chain sequence, with context. The data were taken from a study of technical replicates of blood from several donors. The CDR3 length is 16 residues. Trimming took 2 bases from V and 5 from J; bases not matched to a gene: 6. The germline gives CDR1 MGHRA, CDR2 YSYEKL. The table came from immunoSEQ multiplex PCR; TCRdb's copy has only in-frame clones and leaves some out. This table has around 80,000 clones, roughly 93% appearing once. This clonotype originated in a human donor in good health. Sequencing was performed on T cells isolated from PBMCs. This rearrangement joins TRBV4-1 to TRBJ1-4, with 9 bases aligning to TRBD1. The CDR3 DNA sequence: TGCGCCAGCAGCCAACCACGGGACAGGGCGAATGAAAAACTGTTTTTT. Amino acid sequence: CASSQPRDRANEKLFF.